This TCR beta chain derives from a study of sequential checkpoint blockade in melanoma. Treatment given: randomized to nivolumab then ipilimumab (arm A) or the reverse (arm B). Live CD3+CD8+ CD19− CD56− cells were sorted from PBMCs. Sequenced by immunoSEQ multiplex PCR; TCRdb stores in-frame clones only, minus some. The table shows some 9,400 clones, with about 63% occurring only once. In its sample, this clone is medium-sized. The junction departs from the called germline gene at one end, perhaps through a read error. The receptor comes from a human donor with melanoma. The specimen was CD8+ T cells sorted from blood (inferred from file names), collected from a patient given nivolumab and ipilimumab in sequence.

In DNA form, the CDR3 reads TGTGCCAGCAGACCGACAGCCTCCCACGAGCAGTACTTC. This translates into CASRPTASHEQYF. The chain joins TRBV6-5 to TRBJ2-7; a weak D match, TRBD1 (5 bases). Germline CDR1 MNHEY, CDR2 SVGAGI. The length of the CDR3 is 13 residues.